This T cell receptor (beta chain) originates from a study of blood T cell repertoires in COVID-19. Study overall: Material from acute and convalescent COVID-19 was sourced from the United States, Italy and Spain. T cells, B-cell-depleted T cells, or PBMCs supplied cDNA or gDNA.

Per the original methods: Amplification from reference gene primers served as the basis for estimated nucleated cell counts. Produced via immunoSEQ multiplex PCR; TCRdb's table is partial and in-frame only. That table furnishes V, J and clone size, whereas the DNA furnished D and trimming. Seen here are 300,000 or so clones, around 87% observed once, and the top ten hold 7.8%. The V gene lost 0 bases and the J gene lost 0 bases, with 6 bases spanning the gap. This CDR3 spans 15 amino acids. Germline V gene lookup returns CDR1 LNHNV and CDR2 YYDKDF (reference sequence). This clone was seen a handful of times.

Sequenced input: peripheral blood. The chain combines TRBV15 with TRBJ1-5, with no clear D. The TCR was taken from a woman in her forties or fifties who had recovered from COVID-19. CDR3 nucleotide sequence: TGTGCCACCAGCAGAGATACGGGTAGCAATCAGCCCCAGCATTTT. Translated: CATSRDTGSNQPQHF.